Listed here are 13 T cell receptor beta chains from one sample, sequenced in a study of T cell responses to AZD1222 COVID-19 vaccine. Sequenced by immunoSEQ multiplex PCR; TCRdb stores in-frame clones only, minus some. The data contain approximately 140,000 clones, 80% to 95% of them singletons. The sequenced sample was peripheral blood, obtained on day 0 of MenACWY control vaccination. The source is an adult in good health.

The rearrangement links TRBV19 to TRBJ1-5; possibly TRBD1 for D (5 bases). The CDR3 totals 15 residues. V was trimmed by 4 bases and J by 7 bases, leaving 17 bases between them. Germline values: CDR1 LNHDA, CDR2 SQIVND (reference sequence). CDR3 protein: CASSTGILGPQPQHF. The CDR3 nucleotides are TGTGCCAGTAGTACAGGGATCTTAGGGCCCCAGCCCCAGCATTTT. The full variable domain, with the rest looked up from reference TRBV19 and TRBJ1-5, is DGGITQSPKYLFRKEGQNVTLSCEQNLNHDAMYWYRQDPGQGLRLIYYSQIVNDFQKGDIAEGYSVSREKKESFPLTVTSAQKNPTAFYLCASSTGILGPQPQHFGDGTRLSIL.

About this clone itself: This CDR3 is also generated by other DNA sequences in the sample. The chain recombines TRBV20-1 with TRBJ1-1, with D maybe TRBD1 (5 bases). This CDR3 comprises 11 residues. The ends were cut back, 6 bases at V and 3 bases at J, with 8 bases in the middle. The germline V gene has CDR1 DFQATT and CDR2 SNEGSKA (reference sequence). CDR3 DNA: TGCAGTGCCAGGGAGGACACTGAAGCTTTCTTT. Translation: CSAREDTEAFF.

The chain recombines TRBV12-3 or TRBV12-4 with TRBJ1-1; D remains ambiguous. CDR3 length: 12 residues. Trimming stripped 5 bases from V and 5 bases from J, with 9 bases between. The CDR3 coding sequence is TGTGCCAGCAGTCAAAGGGAGACTGAAGCTTTCTTT. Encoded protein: CASSQRETEAFF.

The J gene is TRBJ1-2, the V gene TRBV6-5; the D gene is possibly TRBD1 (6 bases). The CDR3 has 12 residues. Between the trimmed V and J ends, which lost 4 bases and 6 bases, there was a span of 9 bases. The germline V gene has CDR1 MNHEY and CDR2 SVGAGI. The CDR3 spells CASSWTVDGYTF. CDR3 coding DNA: TGTGCCAGCAGTTGGACAGTTGATGGCTACACCTTC.

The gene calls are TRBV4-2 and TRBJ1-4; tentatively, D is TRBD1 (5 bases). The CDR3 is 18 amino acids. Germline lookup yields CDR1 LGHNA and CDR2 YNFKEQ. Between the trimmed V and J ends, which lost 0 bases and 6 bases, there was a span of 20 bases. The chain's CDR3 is CASSQDLHRDLGDEKLFF. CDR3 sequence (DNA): TGTGCCAGCAGCCAAGATCTGCATCGGGACCTAGGAGATGAAAAACTGTTTTTT.

The CDR3 loop reads CASSRQGTANTEAFF. The CDR3 DNA reads as TGTGCCAGCAGCCGCCAAGGGACAGCTAACACTGAAGCTTTCTTT. The chain carries TRBV7-8 and TRBJ1-1; 7 bases align to TRBD1. This CDR3 spans 15 amino acids. J lost 2 bases, V lost 5 bases, and 8 bases had no gene match. Germline lookup yields CDR1 SGHVS and CDR2 FQNEAQ.

CDR3 in DNA: TGTGCCAGCAGCTCGGGTGGGGGGCCTGAAGCTTTCTTT. Its protein is CASSSGGGPEAFF. The chain is built from TRBV7-2 and TRBJ1-1, with D perhaps matching TRBD1 (6 bases). From germline, CDR1 is SGHTA and CDR2 FQGNSA. The CDR3 spans 13 residues. The germline V and J ends were trimmed by 4 bases and 6 bases, with 12 bases remaining between them.

The CDR3 spells CASSIGWGTEAFF. For the CDR3, the DNA is TGTGCCAGTAGTATAGGATGGGGGACTGAAGCTTTCTTT. V is TRBV19 and J is TRBJ1-1, with D possibly TRBD1 on 5 matching bases. Trimming shortened V by 1 base and J by 5 bases, and 8 bases separated the two germline ends. Germline values: CDR1 LNHDA, CDR2 SQIVND (reference sequence). The CDR3 loop spans 13 amino acids.

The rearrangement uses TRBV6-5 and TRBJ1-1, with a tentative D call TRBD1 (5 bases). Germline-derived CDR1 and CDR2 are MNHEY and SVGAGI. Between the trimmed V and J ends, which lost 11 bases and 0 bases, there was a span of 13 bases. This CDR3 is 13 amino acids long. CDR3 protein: CASSTGVNTEAFF. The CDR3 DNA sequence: TGTGCCTCTTCAACGGGGGTGAACACTGAAGCTTTCTTT.

The CDR3 nucleotides are TGTGCCAGCAGTTTTCTAGCGGGAGGAGGGGCCTACAATGAGCAGTTCTTC. This translates into CASSFLAGGGAYNEQFF. V usage is TRBV28 and J usage is TRBJ2-1; 11 nucleotides line up with TRBD2. Germline V lookup: CDR1 MDHEN, CDR2 SYDVKM. The CDR3 totals 17 residues. With V trimmed by 3 bases and J by 2 bases, 6 bases remained unmatched.

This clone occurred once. The CDR3 here is CASSSGGSSYEQYF. The CDR3 region has the DNA TGTGCCAGCAGCAGTGGCGGTAGCTCCTACGAGCAGTACTTC. This rearrangement joins TRBV4-2 to TRBJ2-7; D unclear. The CDR3 runs to 14 residues. CDR1 LGHNA and CDR2 YNFKEQ come from the germline V gene. The V gene lost 5 bases and the J gene lost 0 bases, with 11 bases spanning the gap.

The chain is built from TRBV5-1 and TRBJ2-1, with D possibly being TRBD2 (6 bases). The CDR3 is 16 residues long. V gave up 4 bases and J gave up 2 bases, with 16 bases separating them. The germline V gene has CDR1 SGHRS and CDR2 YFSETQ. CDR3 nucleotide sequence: TGCGCCAGCAGCCTTCCCCCGGGACTCACCTACAATGAGCAGTTCTTC. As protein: CASSLPPGLTYNEQFF.

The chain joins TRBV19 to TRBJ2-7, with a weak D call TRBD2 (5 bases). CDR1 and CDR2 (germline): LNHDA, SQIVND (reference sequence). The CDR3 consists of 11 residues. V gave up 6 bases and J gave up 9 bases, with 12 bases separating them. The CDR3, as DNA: TGTGCCAGTAGAACAGAGGGAATGCAGTACTTC. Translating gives CASRTEGMQYF.